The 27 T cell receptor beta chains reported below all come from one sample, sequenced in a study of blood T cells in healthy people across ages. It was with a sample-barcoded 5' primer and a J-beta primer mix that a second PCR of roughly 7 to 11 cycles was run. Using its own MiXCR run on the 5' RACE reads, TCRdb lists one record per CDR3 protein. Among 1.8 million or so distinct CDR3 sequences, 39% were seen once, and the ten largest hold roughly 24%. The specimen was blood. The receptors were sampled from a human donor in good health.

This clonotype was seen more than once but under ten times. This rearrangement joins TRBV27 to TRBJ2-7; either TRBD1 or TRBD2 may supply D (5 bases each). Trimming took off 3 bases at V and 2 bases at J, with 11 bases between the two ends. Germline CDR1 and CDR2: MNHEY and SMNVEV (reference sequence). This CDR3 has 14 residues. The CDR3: CASSFQGAPYEQYF. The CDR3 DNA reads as TGTGCCAGCAGTTTTCAGGGAGCCCCCTACGAGCAGTACTTC.

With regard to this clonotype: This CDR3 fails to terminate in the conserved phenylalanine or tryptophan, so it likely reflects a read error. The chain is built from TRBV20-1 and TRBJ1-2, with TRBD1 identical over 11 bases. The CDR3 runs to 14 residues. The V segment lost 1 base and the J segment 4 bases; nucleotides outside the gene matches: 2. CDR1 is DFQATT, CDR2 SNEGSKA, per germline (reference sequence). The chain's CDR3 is CSARGTGGAYGYTV. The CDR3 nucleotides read TGCAGTGCTAGAGGGACAGGGGGCGCCTATGGCTACACCGTC.

The CDR3 nucleotides read TGTGCCAGCAGCTTAAAACGGACAGGGGCGGTAGATACGCAGTATTTT. Its translation: CASSLKRTGAVDTQYF. The rearrangement joins TRBV7-3 to TRBJ2-3; 9 nucleotides match TRBD1. V lost 1 base and J lost 5; bases outside the gene matches: 7. Germline V lookup: CDR1 SGHTA, CDR2 FQGTGA. The CDR3 contains 16 residues.

The CDR3 DNA reads as TGCAGTGCTAGCGAGGAAGAGTACTTC. Translating gives CSASEEEYF. The genes are TRBV20-1 and TRBJ2-5; no firm D call. Trimming pared 3 bases from V and 12 bases from J, leaving 8 bases between. CDR1 is DFQATT and CDR2 is SNEGSKA in the germline V gene (reference sequence). This CDR3 is built from 9 residues.

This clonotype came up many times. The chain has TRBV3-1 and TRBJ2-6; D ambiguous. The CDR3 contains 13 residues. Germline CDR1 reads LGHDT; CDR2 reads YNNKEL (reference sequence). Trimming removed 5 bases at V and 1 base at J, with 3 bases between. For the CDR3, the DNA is TGTGCCAGCAGCGAATCTGGGGCCAACGTCCTGACTTTC. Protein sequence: CASSESGANVLTF.

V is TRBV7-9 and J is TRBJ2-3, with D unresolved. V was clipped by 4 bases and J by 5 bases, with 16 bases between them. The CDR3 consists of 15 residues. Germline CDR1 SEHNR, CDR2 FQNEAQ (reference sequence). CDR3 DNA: TGTGCCAGCAGCTCCTTGGCATCCAATGGAGATACGCAGTATTTT. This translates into CASSSLASNGDTQYF.

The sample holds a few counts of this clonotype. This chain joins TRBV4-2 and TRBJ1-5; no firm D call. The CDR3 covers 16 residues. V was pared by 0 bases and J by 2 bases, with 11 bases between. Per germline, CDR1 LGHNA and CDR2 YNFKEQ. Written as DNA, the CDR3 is TGTGCCAGCAGCCAAGACTGGGTTGCGGGCAATCAGCCCCAGCATTTT. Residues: CASSQDWVAGNQPQHF.

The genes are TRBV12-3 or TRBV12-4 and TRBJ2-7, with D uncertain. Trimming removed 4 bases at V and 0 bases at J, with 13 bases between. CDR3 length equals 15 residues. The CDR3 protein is CASSSRSHSSYEQYF. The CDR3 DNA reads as TGTGCCAGCAGTTCGAGGAGCCACAGCTCCTACGAGCAGTACTTC.

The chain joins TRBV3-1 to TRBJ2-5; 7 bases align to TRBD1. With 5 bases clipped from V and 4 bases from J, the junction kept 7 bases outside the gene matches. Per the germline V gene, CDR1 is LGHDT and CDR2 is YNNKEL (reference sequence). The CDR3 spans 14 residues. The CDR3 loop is CASSVRQGVETQYF. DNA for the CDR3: TGTGCCAGCAGCGTACGACAGGGAGTAGAGACCCAGTACTTC.

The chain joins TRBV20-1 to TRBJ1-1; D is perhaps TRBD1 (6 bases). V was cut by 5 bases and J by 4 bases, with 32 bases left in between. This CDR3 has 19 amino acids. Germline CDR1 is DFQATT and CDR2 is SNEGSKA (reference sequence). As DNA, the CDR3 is TGCAGTGCTCCCGTGACGGGGGGGCAGGAGCCCGAGCGGAGCACTGAAGCTTTCTTT. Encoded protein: CSAPVTGGQEPERSTEAFF.

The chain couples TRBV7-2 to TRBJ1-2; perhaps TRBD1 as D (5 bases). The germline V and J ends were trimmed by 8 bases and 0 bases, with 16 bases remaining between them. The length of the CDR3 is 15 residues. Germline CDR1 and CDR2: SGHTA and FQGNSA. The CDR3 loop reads CASRPGGIPNYGYTF. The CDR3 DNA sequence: TGTGCCAGCCGTCCCGGGGGGATCCCTAACTATGGCTACACCTTC.

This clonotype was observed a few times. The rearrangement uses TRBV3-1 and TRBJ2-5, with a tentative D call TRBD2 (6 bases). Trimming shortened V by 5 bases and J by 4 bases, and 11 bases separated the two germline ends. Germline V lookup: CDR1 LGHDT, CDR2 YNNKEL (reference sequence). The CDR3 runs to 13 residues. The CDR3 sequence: CASSGGTSETQYF. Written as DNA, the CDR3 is TGTGCCAGCAGCGGGGGGACGTCAGAGACCCAGTACTTC.

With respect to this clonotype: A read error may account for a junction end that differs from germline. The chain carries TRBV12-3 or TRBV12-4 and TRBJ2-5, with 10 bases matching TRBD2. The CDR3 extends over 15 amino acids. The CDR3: CAGSNSGGPGETQYF. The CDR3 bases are TGTGCCGGCAGTAATAGCGGGGGGCCAGGGGAGACCCAGTACTTC.

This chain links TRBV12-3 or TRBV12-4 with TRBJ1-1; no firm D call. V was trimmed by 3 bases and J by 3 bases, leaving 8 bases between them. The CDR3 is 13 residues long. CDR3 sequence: CASSFPAYTEAFF. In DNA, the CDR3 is TGTGCCAGCAGTTTCCCGGCCTACACTGAAGCTTTCTTT.

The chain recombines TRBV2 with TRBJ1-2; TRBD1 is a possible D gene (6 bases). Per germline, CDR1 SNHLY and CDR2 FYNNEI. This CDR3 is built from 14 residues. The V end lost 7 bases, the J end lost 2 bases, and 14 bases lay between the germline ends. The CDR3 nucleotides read TGTGCCAGCATAACACAGGGTCTAAACTATGGCTACACCTTC. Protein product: CASITQGLNYGYTF.

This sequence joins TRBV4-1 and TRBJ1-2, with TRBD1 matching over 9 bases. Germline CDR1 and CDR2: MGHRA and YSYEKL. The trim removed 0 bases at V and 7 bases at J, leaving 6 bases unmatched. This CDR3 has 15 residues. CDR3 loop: CASSQEVQGAIGYTF. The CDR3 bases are TGCGCCAGCAGCCAAGAGGTACAGGGGGCGATTGGCTACACCTTC.

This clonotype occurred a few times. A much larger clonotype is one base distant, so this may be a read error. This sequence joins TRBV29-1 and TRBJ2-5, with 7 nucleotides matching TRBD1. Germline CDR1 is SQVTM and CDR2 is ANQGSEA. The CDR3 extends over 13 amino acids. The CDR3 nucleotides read TGCAGCGTTGCGGGACAGCCACAAGAGGCCCAGTACTTC. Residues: CSVAGQPQEAQYF.

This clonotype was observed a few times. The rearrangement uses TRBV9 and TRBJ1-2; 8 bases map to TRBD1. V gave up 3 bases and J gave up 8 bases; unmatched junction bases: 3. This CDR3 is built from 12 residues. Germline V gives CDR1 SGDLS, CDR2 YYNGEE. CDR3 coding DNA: TGTGCCAGCAGCGATGACAGGGGAGGCTACACCTTC. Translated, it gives CASSDDRGGYTF.

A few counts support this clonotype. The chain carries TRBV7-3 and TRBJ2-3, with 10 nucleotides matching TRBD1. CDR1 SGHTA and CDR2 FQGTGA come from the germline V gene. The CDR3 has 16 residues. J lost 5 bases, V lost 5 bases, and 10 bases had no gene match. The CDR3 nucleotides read TGTGCCAGCAGCCGAGCACCGGGACAGGGGATAGATACGCAGTATTTT. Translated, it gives CASSRAPGQGIDTQYF.

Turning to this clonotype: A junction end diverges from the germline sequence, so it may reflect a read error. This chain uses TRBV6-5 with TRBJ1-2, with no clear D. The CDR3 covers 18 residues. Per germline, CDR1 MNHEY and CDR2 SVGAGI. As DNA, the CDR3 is TGTGCCAGCAGTTACTCGATGGTTCACGCTGCTACTAACTATGGTTACACCTTC. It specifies CASSYSMVHAATNYGYTF.

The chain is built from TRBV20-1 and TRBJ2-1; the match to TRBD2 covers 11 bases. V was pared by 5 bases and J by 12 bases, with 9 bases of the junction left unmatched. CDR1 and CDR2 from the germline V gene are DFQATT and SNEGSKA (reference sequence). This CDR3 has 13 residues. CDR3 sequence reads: CSAGSGGGERQFF. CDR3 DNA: TGCAGTGCTGGTAGCGGGGGGGGTGAACGGCAGTTCTTC.

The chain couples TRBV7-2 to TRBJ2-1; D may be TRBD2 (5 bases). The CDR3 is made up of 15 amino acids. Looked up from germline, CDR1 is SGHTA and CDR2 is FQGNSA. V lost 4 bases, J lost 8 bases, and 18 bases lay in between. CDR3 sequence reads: CASSWAVSGFDEQFF. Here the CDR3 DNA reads TGTGCCAGCAGCTGGGCGGTGAGCGGTTTTGATGAGCAGTTCTTC.

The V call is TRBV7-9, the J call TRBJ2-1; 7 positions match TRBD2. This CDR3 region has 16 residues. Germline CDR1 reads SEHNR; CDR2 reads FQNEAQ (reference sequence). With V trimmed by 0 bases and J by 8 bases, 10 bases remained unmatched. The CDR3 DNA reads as TGTGCCAGCAGCTTAGCTCGGGGGGTCAACCTCTATGAGCAGTTCTTC. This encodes CASSLARGVNLYEQFF.

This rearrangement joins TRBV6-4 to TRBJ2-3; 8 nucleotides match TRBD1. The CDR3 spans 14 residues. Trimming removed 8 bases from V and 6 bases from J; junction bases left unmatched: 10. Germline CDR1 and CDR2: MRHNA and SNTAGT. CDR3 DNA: TGTGCCAGCTCTTTGGGGACAGGCCAGGATACGCAGTATTTT. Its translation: CASSLGTGQDTQYF.

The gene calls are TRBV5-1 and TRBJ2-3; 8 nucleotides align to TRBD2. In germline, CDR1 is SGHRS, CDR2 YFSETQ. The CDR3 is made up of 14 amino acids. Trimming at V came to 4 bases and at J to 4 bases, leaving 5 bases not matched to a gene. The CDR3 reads CASSPGLGSDTQYF. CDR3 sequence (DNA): TGCGCCAGCAGCCCGGGACTAGGCTCAGATACGCAGTATTTT.

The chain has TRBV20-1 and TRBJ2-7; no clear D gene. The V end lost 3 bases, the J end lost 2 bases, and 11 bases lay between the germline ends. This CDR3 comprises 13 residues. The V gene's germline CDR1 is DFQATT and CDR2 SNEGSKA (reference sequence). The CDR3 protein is CSASEADPYEQYF. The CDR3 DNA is TGCAGTGCTAGTGAGGCCGATCCCTACGAGCAGTACTTC.

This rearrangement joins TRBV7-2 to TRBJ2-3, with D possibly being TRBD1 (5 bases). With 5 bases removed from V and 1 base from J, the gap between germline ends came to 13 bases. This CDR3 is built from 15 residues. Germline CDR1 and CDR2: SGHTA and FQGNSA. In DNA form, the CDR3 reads TGTGCCAGCAGCCCTGGACAACGTGGCACAGATACGCAGTATTTT. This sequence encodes CASSPGQRGTDTQYF.